Following are 26 T cell receptor beta chains from one sample sequenced in a study of T cells in women clearing cervical HPV infection. Data came from immunoSEQ multiplex PCR; TCRdb stores just in-frame clones and leaves some out. The repertoire table contains roughly 48,000 clones. The sample taken for sequencing was blood buffy coat. These receptors all come from a woman between 18 and 69 years old with a cervical HPV16 infection that either progressed to CIN3+ or cleared (not recorded which).

The covered CDR3 bases are TGTGCCAGCAGCCGCGGGACTAGCACAGATACG. Translated: CASSRGTSTDT. The full-length CDR3 reads as CASSRGTSTDTQYF. The V gene is TRBV7-2, the J gene TRBJ2-3, with D possibly being TRBD2 (6 bases). The CDR3 end lies 3 residues beyond the end of the read and is filled in from the germline J gene. The V and J ends lost 5 bases and 0 bases respectively, with 9 bases between them. The CDR3 runs to 14 residues. The germline CDR1 and CDR2 sequences are SGHTA and FQGNSA.

Turning to this clone: The read stops 3 residues short of the end of the CDR3; the missing end is completed from the germline J gene. The chain couples TRBV20-1 to TRBJ2-2; D gene ambiguous. V was shortened by 1 base and J by 2 bases, with 5 bases between the two germline ends. This CDR3 is built from 13 residues. Germline CDR1 is DFQATT and CDR2 is SNEGSKA (reference sequence). The CDR3 region is CSARVSNTGELFF. CDR3 DNA, as far as it was read: TGCAGTGCTAGAGTGAGCAACACCGGGGAG.

The CDR3 protein is CASSLRTGLMNTEAFF. CDR3 DNA (partial): TGTGCCAGCAGCTTAAGGACAGGGTTGATGAACACTGAA. The V gene is TRBV7-8, the J gene TRBJ1-1; 8 bases agree with TRBD1. Coverage ceases 3 residues before the CDR3 finishes, and the germline J gene fills in the end. The CDR3 is 16 amino acids. Germline V gene lookup returns CDR1 SGHVS and CDR2 FQNEAQ. The ends lost 2 bases at V and 0 bases at J; junction bases unmatched: 5. Based on the CDR3 plus reference TRBV7-8 and TRBJ1-1, the full variable domain is GAGVSQSPRYKVAKRGQDVALRCDPISGHVSLFWYQQALGQGPEFLTYFQNEAQLDKSGLPSDRFFAERPEGSVSTLKIQRTQQEDSAVYLCASSLRTGLMNTEAFFGQGTRLTVV.

In the case of this clone: The DNA ends 3 residues before the CDR3 does, and the rest of the CDR3 is filled in from the germline J gene. The rearrangement uses TRBV6-2 or TRBV6-3 and TRBJ2-3; 11 positions agree with TRBD2. This CDR3 has 16 residues. Looked up from germline, CDR1 is MNHEY and CDR2 is SVGEGT. CDR3 DNA (partial): TGTGCCAGCACCCAGAATAGCGGGGGGGGATATGGCCCG. This translates into CASTQNSGGGYGP. In full, the CDR3 reads CASTQNSGGGYGPQYF.

Points on this clone: The DNA ends 3 residues before the CDR3 does, and the rest of the CDR3 is filled in from the germline J gene. V and J are TRBV5-1 and TRBJ1-2; D perhaps matches TRBD1 (6 bases). The germline V gene has CDR1 SGHRS and CDR2 YFSETQ. The CDR3 loop spans 13 amino acids. V was pared by 2 bases and J by 7 bases, with 12 bases between. CDR3 DNA, as far as it was read: TGCGCCAGCAGCTTTTCCAGGGGAGCTGGC. As protein: CASSFSRGAG. The entire CDR3 is CASSFSRGAGYTF.

To note about this clone: The read terminates 3 residues ahead of where the CDR3 ends, so the germline J gene completes it. This chain joins TRBV2 and TRBJ1-1; D gene ambiguous. Trimming removed 8 bases from V and 3 bases from J, with 13 bases in between. This CDR3 contains 13 residues. The germline V gene encodes CDR1 SNHLY and CDR2 FYNNEI. This CDR3 is CASLLSGYTEAFF. The covered CDR3 bases are TGTGCCAGCCTTTTGTCGGGGTACACTGAA.

Remarks on this clone: The CDR3 extends 3 residues past the end of the read, so its final part is completed from the germline J gene. V is TRBV11-2 and J is TRBJ2-7; 9 bases are shared with TRBD1. The CDR3 contains 15 residues. V was pared by 5 bases and J by 3 bases, with 8 bases of the junction left unmatched. Germline lookup yields CDR1 SGHAT and CDR2 FQNNGV. CDR3: CASSQNRDRDYEQYF. The covered CDR3 bases are TGTGCCAGCAGCCAAAACCGGGACAGGGACTACGAG.

Partial CDR3 DNA: TGCAGTGCTAGATCTACAATGCGGGTCAATGAG. It is translated as CSARSTMRVNE. In full, the CDR3 is CSARSTMRVNEQFF. V gene TRBV20-1 combines with J gene TRBJ2-1; D perhaps matches TRBD2 (5 bases). The CDR3 end is not reached by the read, which stops 3 residues before it; the germline J gene fills it in. There are 14 residues in the CDR3. CDR1 DFQATT and CDR2 SNEGSKA come from the germline V gene (reference sequence). Trimming cost V 2 bases and J 6 bases, with 14 bases left between them.

In the case of this clone: The read is 3 residues too short to cover the CDR3 end, so that end is filled in from the germline J gene. The chain has TRBV28 and TRBJ1-4; D possibly corresponds to TRBD1 (5 bases). Trimming shortened V by 8 bases and J by 6 bases, and 16 bases separated the two germline ends. Germline V gene data show CDR1 as MDHEN and CDR2 as SYDVKM. The CDR3 is 14 residues long. Partial CDR3 DNA: TGTGCCAGCTCACTGGGCAGGGCCCATGAAAAA. It is translated as CASSLGRAHEK. The whole CDR3 protein reads CASSLGRAHEKLFF.

About this clone itself: The read ends 3 residues before the CDR3 terminus; that terminus is restored from the germline J gene. Other DNA sequences of this sample code for an identical CDR3. The chain combines TRBV5-4 with TRBJ2-7; D remains ambiguous. V was trimmed by 2 bases and J by 2 bases, leaving 8 bases between them. Germline assignment: CDR1 SGHNT and CDR2 YYREEE (reference sequence). The CDR3 is 13 amino acids. The CDR3 protein is CASSFESTYEQYF. The part of the CDR3 DNA that was read is TGTGCCAGCAGCTTTGAATCTACCTACGAG.

This CDR3 is CASSLGAGVGNEQFF. CDR3 bases read: TGTGCCAGCAGTTTGGGAGCGGGAGTGGGAAATGAG. V usage is TRBV12-3 or TRBV12-4 and J usage is TRBJ2-1; TRBD2 aligns across 8 bases. The read halts 3 residues ahead of the CDR3 end, with the missing end drawn from the germline J gene. V lost 3 bases to trimming and J lost 7 bases; unmatched junction nucleotides: 8. The CDR3 loop spans 15 amino acids.

As for this clone: The CDR3 goes on 3 residues after the read ends, and that part is filled in from the germline J gene. This chain connects TRBV6-2 or TRBV6-3 to TRBJ1-1; no definite D call. Germline values: CDR1 MNHEY, CDR2 SVGEGT. V lost 6 bases and J lost 5, with 7 bases in between. The CDR3 is 11 residues long. The CDR3 protein is CASSRGTEAFF. Partial CDR3 DNA: TGTGCCAGCAGCCGAGGGACTGAA.

To note about this clone: The read comes to an end 3 residues before the CDR3 does, leaving the germline J gene to fill in the end. V and J are TRBV6-2 or TRBV6-3 and TRBJ2-5; 7 nucleotides match TRBD2. The CDR3 extends over 16 amino acids. The germline CDR1 and CDR2 sequences are MNHEY and SVGEGT. Trimming cost V 6 bases and J 2 bases; bases outside gene matches: 12. This CDR3 is CASRSRGGFIQETQYF. CDR3 DNA (partial): TGTGCCAGCAGATCTCGGGGAGGGTTTATTCAAGAGACC.

This CDR3 reads CASSLIGTGAYEQYF. Incomplete CDR3 DNA: TGTGCCAGCAGCTTGATAGGGACAGGGGCCTACGAG. The V call is TRBV5-6, the J call TRBJ2-7; 10 bases are a match to TRBD1. The CDR3 end falls 3 residues outside the read, so it is completed with the germline J gene. The CDR3 has 15 residues. Trimming took 1 base from V and 2 from J; bases not matched to a gene: 3. CDR1 is SGHDT, CDR2 YYEEEE, per germline.

Regarding this clone: The read comes to an end 3 residues before the CDR3 does, leaving the germline J gene to fill in the end. This rearrangement joins TRBV10-3 to TRBJ2-7; D not resolved. The CDR3 spans 11 residues. Trimming stripped 6 bases from V and 5 bases from J, with 8 bases between. Germline V CDR1 and CDR2: ENHRY, SYGVKD. Here the CDR3 reads CAIRQTDEQYF. Incomplete CDR3 DNA: TGTGCCATCAGACAGACGGACGAG.

As regards this clone: The CDR3 end falls 3 residues outside the read, so it is completed with the germline J gene. The chain employs TRBV20-1 and TRBJ2-5; 9 bases map to TRBD1. With 4 bases clipped from V and 4 bases from J, the junction kept 19 bases outside the gene matches. The CDR3 sequence is 18 residues long. The germline gives CDR1 DFQATT, CDR2 SNEGSKA (reference sequence). Incomplete CDR3 DNA: TGCAGTGCTACTTCCCCGGGACAGGGTAGAACTAGAGGAGAGACC. Translation: CSATSPGQGRTRGET. The full CDR3 protein is CSATSPGQGRTRGETQYF.

Comments on this clone: With the read ending 3 residues before the CDR3 end, the germline J gene is used to fill in that end. The rearrangement links TRBV20-1 to TRBJ1-4, with 11 nucleotides matching TRBD1. V lost 2 bases, J lost 10 bases, and 6 bases stayed unmatched. CDR1 and CDR2 from the germline V gene are DFQATT and SNEGSKA (reference sequence). This CDR3 has 14 amino acids. The CDR3 region is CSARSWTGGGKLFF. CDR3 DNA, as far as it was read: TGCAGTGCTAGATCCTGGACAGGGGGCGGAAAA.

With regard to this clone: Read sequence stops 3 residues before the CDR3 end, and the germline J gene provides the missing end. V and J are TRBV19 and TRBJ2-2, with 11 bases lining up with TRBD2. The CDR3 extends over 17 amino acids. Germline CDR1 is LNHDA and CDR2 is SQIVND (reference sequence). V trimming: 4 bases; J trimming: 2 bases; junction bases outside the gene matches: 6. The CDR3 spells CASSKKGTSGNTGELFF. The DNA read from the CDR3 is TGTGCCAGTAGTAAAAAGGGGACTAGCGGAAACACCGGGGAG.

A word on this clone: The read finishes 3 residues shy of the CDR3 end, and the germline J gene is used to complete it. The chain uses TRBV7-9 and TRBJ1-3; D may be TRBD1 (6 bases). The V end was cut by 5 bases, the J end by 2 bases, with 10 bases between. The germline V gene encodes CDR1 SEHNR and CDR2 FQNEAQ (reference sequence). CDR3 length: 14 amino acids. CDR3 bases read: TGTGCCAGCAGCCAAACAGGGCCTGGAAACACC. This gives the protein CASSQTGPGNT. The complete CDR3 sequence is CASSQTGPGNTIYF. The full variable domain, with the rest looked up from reference TRBV7-9 and TRBJ1-3, is DTGVSQNPRHKITKRGQNVTFRCDPISEHNRLYWYRQTLGQGPEFLTYFQNEAQLEKSRLLSDRFSAERPKGSFSTLEIQRTEQGDSAMYLCASSQTGPGNTIYFGEGSWLTVV.

Comment on this clone: The read terminates 3 residues ahead of where the CDR3 ends, so the germline J gene completes it. This chain connects TRBV7-8 to TRBJ1-5, with D maybe TRBD1 (6 bases). There are 17 residues in the CDR3. V lost 0 bases and J 9 bases, leaving 21 bases between the germline ends. CDR1 and CDR2 from the germline V gene are SGHVS and FQNEAQ. The CDR3 bases that were read are TGTGCCAGCAGCTTAGCCCCCCGGGACACCGGGGTGGGGCCC. It yields the protein CASSLAPRDTGVGP. The CDR3 reads in full as CASSLAPRDTGVGPQHF.

Worth noting for this clone: Sequencing ends 3 residues short of the CDR3 end; the germline J gene provides the rest. The chain joins TRBV2 to TRBJ1-2; TRBD1 is a possible D gene (6 bases). This CDR3 is 12 amino acids long. Trimming took 7 bases from V and 6 from J, leaving 12 bases between them. Germline loops: CDR1 SNHLY, CDR2 FYNNEI. The sequenced part of the CDR3 DNA is TGTGCCAGCATAGCACAGGGAAATGGC. It specifies CASIAQGNG. The entire CDR3 protein is CASIAQGNGYTF.

For this clone: The sequenced fragment ends 3 residues before the CDR3 boundary, so the rest is inferred from the germline J gene. The rearrangement uses TRBV6-2 or TRBV6-3 and TRBJ2-3; D may be TRBD1 (6 bases). The CDR3 loop spans 17 amino acids. V was clipped by 2 bases and J by 3 bases, with 18 bases between them. CDR1 MNHEY and CDR2 SVGEGT come from the germline V gene. The CDR3 spells CASSYLGRTVITDTQYF. The sequenced CDR3 bases are TGTGCCAGCAGTTACCTAGGGCGGACAGTAATAACAGATACG.

A remark on this clone: The read terminates 3 residues ahead of where the CDR3 ends, so the germline J gene completes it. V is TRBV11-2 and J is TRBJ2-1; D might be TRBD1 (6 bases). Germline loops: CDR1 SGHAT, CDR2 FQNNGV. Trimming took off 1 base at V and 1 base at J, with 8 bases between the two ends. This CDR3 has 15 amino acids. CDR3 in amino acids: CASSLGTDSYNEQFF. The part of the CDR3 DNA that was read is TGTGCCAGCAGCTTAGGGACAGATTCCTACAATGAG.

In regard to this clone: Sequencing ends 3 residues short of the CDR3 end; the germline J gene provides the rest. The rearrangement uses TRBV11-3 and TRBJ2-3; the match to TRBD2 covers 7 bases. J gave up 4 bases and V 5 bases, and 6 bases lay outside the gene matches. This CDR3 is built from 14 residues. Germline CDR1 SGHNT, CDR2 YENEEA. The CDR3 protein is CASSGGSRADTQYF. The CDR3 DNA, read in part, is TGTGCCAGCAGCGGCGGGAGTAGAGCAGATACG.

Regarding this clone: Sequencing ends 3 residues short of the CDR3 end; the germline J gene provides the rest. The chain is built from TRBV30 and TRBJ1-4; D uncertain. With 4 bases removed from V and 4 bases from J, the gap between germline ends came to 10 bases. The V gene's germline CDR1 is GTSNPN and CDR2 SVGIG (reference sequence). The CDR3 covers 13 residues. This CDR3 is CAWKLQSNEKLFF. The part of the CDR3 DNA that was read is TGTGCCTGGAAGTTACAGAGTAATGAAAAA.

About this clone itself: The CDR3 end is not reached by the read, which stops 3 residues before it; the germline J gene fills it in. The V and J genes are TRBV5-3 and TRBJ1-5; D not resolved. TRBV5-3 is treated as an ORF (open reading frame) with a function not yet certain. V dropped 4 bases and J dropped 0 bases, with 17 bases sitting between them. The CDR3 loop spans 17 amino acids. CDR3 region: CARSHPQSRYSNQPQHF. Partial CDR3 DNA: TGTGCCAGAAGCCACCCACAGTCTCGGTATAGCAATCAGCCC.